The TCR beta chain under discussion was sequenced for a study of T cells after yellow fever vaccination. Study outcomes and limitations: Peaking faster, on day 5 versus 15, the secondary response was nonetheless weaker.

Synthesis of TCR cDNA relied on 5'RACE template switching, which attached a universal primer site and UMIs. Each CDR3 protein gets one entry after TCRdb re-called the 5' RACE reads with MiXCR. The data contain approximately 300,000 distinct CDR3 sequences, 10% to 15% of them singletons. With respect to this clonotype: Its antigen remains unidentified.

V shed 5 bases and J 5 bases; nucleotides not matched to a gene: 14. Germline CDR1 reads DFQATT; CDR2 reads SNEGSKA (reference sequence). The CDR3 length is 15 residues. This sequence was found in a man aged 25-40 years who received the YFV17D yellow fever vaccine. The V and J genes are TRBV20-1 and TRBJ2-5; 7 nucleotides agree with TRBD1. The sample consisted of CD4+ T cells sorted from PBMCs, taken 45 days after the yellow fever booster vaccination. CDR3 in amino acids: CSAGKMTGLGETQYF. The CDR3 coding sequence is TGCAGTGCTGGGAAAATGACAGGGTTGGGTGAGACCCAGTACTTC.